The next 20 T cell receptor beta chains were all read from a single sample in a study of memory CD4+ T cells and cytomegalovirus serostatus. The sort gate was single viable CD3+CD4+CD8-CD45RO+ cells for memory CD4+ T cells. Sequencing was performed with immunoSEQ multiplex PCR; in TCRdb, only in-frame clones are kept and a portion is missing. The sample gives approximately 63,000 clones, about three quarters of which show up once; almost 0.55% is in the top ten. The sample taken for sequencing was memory CD4+ T cells from blood. All receptors come from an adult in good health and CMV-seronegative. Some clones in this sample may be carry-over from other donors' samples.

This clone appeared a few times. This chain connects TRBV6-5 to TRBJ1-2, with 7 nucleotides matching TRBD1. CDR3 length: 16 residues. Trimming took 0 bases from V and 8 from J; bases not matched to a gene: 12. The germline V gene encodes CDR1 MNHEY and CDR2 SVGAGI. The CDR3 region has the DNA TGTGCCAGCAGTTACTCGATTGGGACAGCGAGACGGGGCTACACCTTC. Protein: CASSYSIGTARRGYTF.

This sequence joins TRBV6-6 and TRBJ1-2; no clear D gene. V was clipped by 3 bases and J by 4 bases, with 9 bases between them. The length of the CDR3 is 13 residues. Germline V gene lookup returns CDR1 MNHNY and CDR2 SVGAGI (reference sequence). The CDR3 DNA is TGTGCCAGCAGTTATGCTCAATTCTATGGCTACACCTTC. Translated: CASSYAQFYGYTF.

The V gene is TRBV6-1, the J gene TRBJ2-7, with 15 bases identical to TRBD2. The CDR3 extends over 15 amino acids. V lost 7 bases to trimming and J lost 0 bases; unmatched junction nucleotides: 1. CDR1 and CDR2 (germline): MNHNS, SASEGT. The CDR3 here is CASTGLAGGSYEQYF. CDR3 nucleotides: TGTGCCAGCACGGGACTAGCGGGGGGCTCCTACGAGCAGTACTTC.

CDR3 amino acids: CSARHREAFF. The CDR3 bases are TGCAGTGCTAGGCATCGTGAAGCTTTCTTT. The chain has TRBV20-1 and TRBJ1-1; no definite D call. The V gene's germline CDR1 is DFQATT and CDR2 SNEGSKA (reference sequence). The V end lost 3 bases, the J end lost 7 bases, and 6 bases lay between the germline ends. The CDR3 sequence is 10 residues long.

The DNA of the CDR3 is TGTGCCAGCAGCTTTATCTCCTCTTGTAACCAGCCCCAGCATTTT. Its translation: CASSFISSCNQPQHF. The rearrangement links TRBV11-2 to TRBJ1-5, with unresolved D. This CDR3 is built from 15 residues. V was cut by 3 bases and J by 7 bases, with 16 bases left in between. Germline assignment: CDR1 SGHAT and CDR2 FQNNGV.

This clone has only a few counts. V usage is TRBV12-5 and J usage is TRBJ1-1, with D maybe TRBD1 (5 bases). Germline V lookup: CDR1 LGHNT, CDR2 FRNRAP. The CDR3 covers 14 residues. V shed 6 bases and J shed 0 bases, with 11 bases lying between them. CDR3 amino acids: CASGVGHLNTEAFF. The CDR3 DNA follows: TGTGCTAGTGGAGTAGGACATTTGAACACTGAAGCTTTCTTT.

V and J are TRBV28 and TRBJ1-1; TRBD1 might be the D (5 bases). The CDR3 covers 19 residues. The V end was cut by 6 bases, the J end by 9 bases, with 35 bases between. Per germline, CDR1 MDHEN and CDR2 SYDVKM. The CDR3 reads CASRADRRSVGFVQPQAFF. The CDR3 DNA follows: TGTGCCAGCAGAGCCGACAGAAGAAGCGTCGGGTTCGTGCAACCCCAAGCTTTCTTT.

The sample holds a few counts of this clone. The chain carries TRBV16 and TRBJ2-7; D is possibly TRBD1 or TRBD2 (5 bases each). The length of the CDR3 is 15 residues. V dropped 4 bases and J dropped 3 bases, with 16 bases sitting between them. Germline V gene lookup returns CDR1 KGHSY and CDR2 FQNENV. The CDR3 is CASSPKWGRNYEQYF. The CDR3 DNA reads TGTGCCAGCAGCCCCAAGTGGGGACGGAACTACGAGCAGTACTTC.

This clone was found a few times. V usage is TRBV9 and J usage is TRBJ2-5; TRBD2 matches 11 bases. This CDR3 comprises 15 residues. Germline loops: CDR1 SGDLS, CDR2 YYNGEE. V lost 0 bases and J lost 5; bases outside the gene matches: 3. The CDR3, as DNA: TGTGCCAGCAGCGTAGGATTAGCGGGGGGGGAGACCCAGTACTTC. Protein sequence: CASSVGLAGGETQYF.

Concerning this clone: Within the sample, other DNA sequences also encode this same CDR3. This chain uses TRBV5-6 with TRBJ1-3, with D tentatively TRBD1 (5 bases). This CDR3 contains 15 residues. From germline, CDR1 is SGHDT and CDR2 YYEEEE. V shed 1 base and J shed 1 base, with 9 bases lying between them. The CDR3 loop is CASSLFGGSGNTIYF. CDR3 sequence (DNA): TGTGCCAGCAGCTTGTTCGGGGGATCTGGAAACACCATATATTTT.

The chain has TRBV20-1 and TRBJ1-3, with D unresolved. This CDR3 has 11 residues. The germline CDR1 and CDR2 sequences are DFQATT and SNEGSKA (reference sequence). The germline V and J ends were trimmed by 4 bases and 4 bases, with 5 bases remaining between them. The CDR3 DNA is TGCAGTGCTATTTCCGGAAACACCATATATTTT. Encoded protein: CSAISGNTIYF.

V is TRBV19 and J is TRBJ1-1, with TRBD1 matching 10 bases. The CDR3 spans 12 residues. J lost 8 bases, V lost 5 bases, and 2 bases had no gene match. Per germline, CDR1 LNHDA and CDR2 SQIVND (reference sequence). In DNA, the CDR3 is TGTGCCAGTAGTCGGGACAGGGGAGAAGCTTTCTTT. It codes for CASSRDRGEAFF. The full variable domain, rest sourced from reference TRBV19 and TRBJ1-1, is DGGITQSPKYLFRKEGQNVTLSCEQNLNHDAMYWYRQDPGQGLRLIYYSQIVNDFQKGDIAEGYSVSREKKESFPLTVTSAQKNPTAFYLCASSRDRGEAFFGQGTRLTVV.

The CDR3 here is CASSQEGSTGTEAFF. In nucleotides, the CDR3 is TGCGCCAGCAGCCAAGAAGGCTCTACGGGCACTGAAGCTTTCTTT. The chain couples TRBV4-3 to TRBJ1-1, with D hard to call. This CDR3 spans 15 amino acids. The germline V gene encodes CDR1 LGHNA and CDR2 YSLEER. V gave up 0 bases and J gave up 4 bases, with 12 bases separating them.

The chain links TRBV27 to TRBJ2-1; D perhaps matches TRBD1 (5 bases). The CDR3 is 16 amino acids. Trimming shortened V by 3 bases and J by 8 bases, and 20 bases separated the two germline ends. CDR1 and CDR2 (germline): MNHEY, SMNVEV (reference sequence). The CDR3 protein is CASSFIIRGRRYEQFF. As DNA, the CDR3 is TGTGCCAGCAGTTTTATCATAAGGGGTAGGAGATATGAGCAGTTCTTC.

The genes are TRBV6-5 and TRBJ2-7; possible D gene TRBD1, 6 bases. This CDR3 spans 13 amino acids. With 2 bases removed from V and 6 bases from J, the gap between germline ends came to 11 bases. Per germline, CDR1 MNHEY and CDR2 SVGAGI. The CDR3 here is CASSYQGQIEQYF. In DNA form, the CDR3 reads TGTGCCAGCAGTTACCAGGGACAAATCGAGCAGTACTTC.

The chain couples TRBV19 to TRBJ1-1, with D maybe TRBD1 (6 bases). The germline CDR1 and CDR2 sequences are LNHDA and SQIVND (reference sequence). Trimming shortened V by 4 bases and J by 1 base, and 7 bases separated the two germline ends. The CDR3 has 13 amino acids. CDR3 sequence reads: CASSRTANTEAFF. CDR3 sequence (DNA): TGTGCCAGTAGTAGGACAGCGAACACTGAAGCTTTCTTT.

This CDR3 is CASSLEGLGGIGETQYF. DNA for the CDR3: TGTGCCAGCAGCTTAGAGGGTCTAGGGGGGATCGGAGAGACCCAGTACTTC. V gene TRBV11-2 combines with J gene TRBJ2-5, with D possibly called TRBD1 or TRBD2 (6 bases each). Germline V gene lookup returns CDR1 SGHAT and CDR2 FQNNGV. V was clipped by 0 bases and J by 4 bases, with 18 bases between them. The CDR3 totals 17 residues.

The chain uses TRBV30 and TRBJ2-5, with D hard to call. Per the germline V gene, CDR1 is GTSNPN and CDR2 is SVGIG (reference sequence). The CDR3 totals 12 residues. V lost 2 bases and J lost 1, with 5 bases in between. The CDR3 DNA is TGTGCCTGGAGTCCCTTCCAAGAGACCCAGTACTTC. This sequence encodes CAWSPFQETQYF. Based on the CDR3 plus reference TRBV30 and TRBJ2-5, the full variable domain is SQTIHQWPATLVQPVGSPLSLECTVEGTSNPNLYWYRQAAGRGLQLLFYSVGIGQISSEVPQNLSASRPQDRQFILSSKKLLLSDSGFYLCAWSPFQETQYFGPGTRLLVL.

This clone appeared a single time. V is TRBV20-1 and J is TRBJ2-3; perhaps D is TRBD1 or TRBD2 (5 bases each). Looked up from germline, CDR1 is DFQATT and CDR2 is SNEGSKA (reference sequence). The CDR3 has 11 residues. V was trimmed by 5 bases and J by 14 bases, leaving 17 bases between them. CDR3 loop: CSAAGTSSGYF. The CDR3 coding sequence is TGCAGTGCTGCAGGGACCTCCTCGGGGTATTTT.

This rearrangement joins TRBV19 to TRBJ1-1; no clear D gene. V was clipped by 10 bases and J by 1 base, with 10 bases between them. This CDR3 spans 12 amino acids. The germline gives CDR1 LNHDA, CDR2 SQIVND (reference sequence). CDR3: CANTGRNTEAFF. CDR3 DNA: TGTGCCAACACCGGGAGGAACACTGAAGCTTTCTTT.